This T cell receptor beta chain was profiled in a study of blood T cell repertoires in COVID-19. Study in general: Samples taken during acute and convalescent COVID-19 were collected in the United States, Italy and Spain.

Trimming removed 0 bases from V and 3 bases from J, with 12 bases in between. This CDR3 region has 15 residues. CDR1 is SGHRS and CDR2 is YFSETQ in the germline V gene. Profiling relied on immunoSEQ multiplex PCR, and the TCRdb table lists in-frame clones only, not all of them. The sample records about 290,000 clones, 70% to 90% being singletons. Sequences were obtained from peripheral blood. This TCR derives from a woman aged 25 to 39 with active or convalescent COVID-19. The J gene is TRBJ2-5, the V gene TRBV5-1, with no clear D. The chain's CDR3 is CASSLDTAKKETQYF. The CDR3 DNA reads as TGCGCCAGCAGCTTGGATACAGCAAAGAAAGAGACCCAGTACTTC.